Each of the 31 T cell receptor beta chains below was sequenced from the same sample in a study of molecular identifiers for immune sequencing clone quantification. TCRdb redid the calling of the PCR reads with MiXCR, one entry per CDR3 protein. The repertoire has more than 250,000 distinct CDR3 sequences, over 20% of them found once; the top ten carry about 0.79%. Material: naive CD8+ T cells from blood, with Jurkat cell RNA spiked in. The subset is: FACS-sorted CD8+CD4-CCR7+CD45RA+ naive T cells. The receptors stem from a human donor in good health. Some libraries in this study had Jurkat cell RNA spiked in.

Remarks on this clonotype: Its ends do not fully match the called genes, so a read error is possible. The chain combines TRBV19 with TRBJ2-7; weak D call: TRBD2 (6 bases). CDR3 length: 16 residues. Germline V gives CDR1 LNHDA, CDR2 SQIVND (reference sequence). The CDR3 DNA reads as TGTGCCATTAGTATGGGACTCAGGTCTAGCTCCTACGAGCAGTACTTC. Its translation is CAISMGLRSSSYEQYF. Looking up the rest from reference TRBV19 and TRBJ2-7 gives the full variable domain: DGGITQSPKYLFRKEGQNVTLSCEQNLNHDAMYWYRQDPGQGLRLIYYSQIVNDFQKGDIAEGYSVSREKKESFPLTVTSAQKNPTAFYLCAISMGLRSSSYEQYFGPGTRLTVT.

This clonotype came up many times. This rearrangement joins TRBV9 to TRBJ1-5; TRBD1 is a possible D gene (6 bases). Germline CDR1 is SGDLS and CDR2 is YYNGEE. There are 14 residues in the CDR3. V dropped 0 bases and J dropped 2 bases, with 6 bases sitting between them. Here the CDR3 reads CASSVEGGNQPQHF. The CDR3 DNA reads TGTGCCAGCAGCGTAGAGGGGGGCAATCAGCCCCAGCATTTT.

V and J are TRBV7-8 and TRBJ1-5; perhaps TRBD1 as D (5 bases). Trimming left V 8 bases short and J 5 bases short, with 16 bases between. Germline V gene lookup returns CDR1 SGHVS and CDR2 FQNEAQ. The CDR3 sequence is 14 residues long. CDR3 DNA sequence: TGTGCCAGCCCTCACGGGGGTGAGGATCAGCCCCAGCATTTT. It yields the protein CASPHGGEDQPQHF.

The sample holds many counts of this clonotype. The chain recombines TRBV7-9 with TRBJ2-7, with 7 bases that match TRBD2. V gave up 1 base and J gave up 3 bases; unmatched junction bases: 9. This CDR3 region has 16 residues. Germline CDR1 is SEHNR and CDR2 is FQNEAQ (reference sequence). CDR3 region: CASSLGGGSVVYEQYF. In DNA, the CDR3 is TGTGCCAGCAGCTTAGGCGGGGGTTCAGTGGTCTACGAGCAGTACTTC.

The chain links TRBV7-2 to TRBJ2-7; the match to TRBD1 covers 9 bases. CDR1 and CDR2 (germline): SGHTA, FQGNSA. The ends lost 5 bases at V and 2 bases at J; junction bases unmatched: 16. This CDR3 spans 18 amino acids. CDR3 sequence (DNA): TGTGCCAGCAGCCAACGTGACAGGGGGTCCTGGGGCCCCTACGAGCAGTACTTC. This sequence encodes CASSQRDRGSWGPYEQYF.

This clonotype has ten or more counts. This chain uses TRBV2 with TRBJ2-5; no firm D call. The CDR3 totals 13 residues. The V gene's germline CDR1 is SNHLY and CDR2 FYNNEI. Trimming stripped 7 bases from V and 1 base from J, with 10 bases between. The CDR3 protein is CASTPRVQETQYF. For the CDR3, the DNA is TGTGCCAGCACCCCCCGGGTCCAAGAGACCCAGTACTTC.

This clonotype was picked up many times. The J gene is TRBJ1-5, the V gene TRBV4-1; D remains unclear. CDR1 and CDR2 from the germline V gene are MGHRA and YSYEKL. The V end lost 0 bases, the J end lost 2 bases, and 14 bases lay between the germline ends. This CDR3 comprises 17 residues. The CDR3 nucleotides read TGCGCCAGCAGCCAAGAATATGAGAGGCAGGGCAATCAGCCCCAGCATTTT. Translated, it gives CASSQEYERQGNQPQHF.

Of note for this clonotype: Given a much more abundant clone one base away, this may be a read error. The gene calls are TRBV6-2 or TRBV6-3 and TRBJ1-4; D remains unclear. Germline V CDR1 and CDR2: MNHEY, SVGEGT. V lost 6 bases, J lost 6 bases, and 17 bases lay in between. This CDR3 is built from 15 residues. In nucleotides, the CDR3 is TGTGCCAGCAGCTTCCGGGCAGGTTACTATGAAAAACTGTTTTTT. Encoded protein: CASSFRAGYYEKLFF.

This clonotype has at least ten counts. The CDR3 DNA reads TGTGCCAGCACCGAAGACAGGGGGTACACTGAAGCTTTCTTT. This sequence encodes CASTEDRGYTEAFF. This chain links TRBV6-2 or TRBV6-3 with TRBJ1-1; 9 bases are shared with TRBD1. The germline CDR1 and CDR2 sequences are MNHEY and SVGEGT. Trimming cost V 7 bases and J 3 bases; bases outside gene matches: 6. The CDR3 is made up of 14 amino acids.

This clonotype was seen a few times. The rearrangement uses TRBV11-2 and TRBJ2-3; TRBD1 agrees at 8 bases. Germline V gene sequence: CDR1 SGHAT, CDR2 FQNNGV. The CDR3 sequence is 16 residues long. Trimming cost V 1 base and J 1 base; bases outside gene matches: 4. The CDR3: CASSLVSTGGTDTQYF. DNA for the CDR3: TGTGCCAGCAGCTTAGTTTCGACAGGGGGCACAGATACGCAGTATTTT. Variable domain in full (rest from reference TRBV11-2 and TRBJ2-3): EAGVAQSPRYKIIEKRQSVAFWCNPISGHATLYWYQQILGQGPKLLIQFQNNGVVDDSQLPKDRFSAERLKGVDSTLKIQPAKLEDSAVYLCASSLVSTGGTDTQYFGPGTRLTVL.

This clonotype was detected ten times or more. The V and J genes are TRBV14 and TRBJ2-5, with D hard to call. The germline gives CDR1 SGHDN, CDR2 FVKESK. The CDR3 spans 14 residues. Trimming shortened V by 0 bases and J by 3 bases, and 8 bases separated the two germline ends. CDR3 in DNA: TGTGCCAGCAGCCAAGATTGGGTTGAAGAGACCCAGTACTTC. Its translation: CASSQDWVEETQYF.

V is TRBV6-2 or TRBV6-3 and J is TRBJ2-1; D might be TRBD2 (5 bases). Trimming removed 2 bases from V and 2 bases from J, with 13 bases in between. The CDR3 has 16 amino acids. Germline values: CDR1 MNHEY, CDR2 SVGEGT. The CDR3 DNA reads as TGTGCCAGCAGTTACGAGGGCCCGGGCGCCTACAATGAGCAGTTCTTC. As protein: CASSYEGPGAYNEQFF.

This clonotype appeared many times. This chain joins TRBV28 and TRBJ1-6; no clear D gene. The CDR3 is 16 residues long. The germline CDR1 and CDR2 sequences are MDHEN and SYDVKM. Trimming cost V 0 bases and J 1 base, with 7 bases left between them. The CDR3 reads CASSLWSGSYNSPLHF. As DNA, the CDR3 is TGTGCCAGCAGTTTATGGAGCGGGTCCTATAATTCACCCCTCCACTTT.

This clonotype was detected ten times or more. J is TRBJ2-3 and V is TRBV29-1; 12 bases line up with TRBD2. The V segment lost 3 bases and the J segment 0 bases; nucleotides outside the gene matches: 7. This CDR3 has 17 amino acids. CDR1 SQVTM and CDR2 ANQGSEA come from the germline V gene. The chain's CDR3 is CSVDDLGTSGSTDTQYF. The CDR3 DNA reads TGCAGCGTTGATGATTTGGGGACTAGCGGGAGCACAGATACGCAGTATTTT.

Regarding this clonotype: This could be a read error, since a much larger clone is one nucleotide away. CDR3 protein: CASGPGQPSYEQYF. For the CDR3, the DNA is TGTGCCAGCGGCCCCGGACAGCCATCCTACGAGCAGTACTTC. The V gene is TRBV25-1, the J gene TRBJ2-7, with D tentatively TRBD1 (6 bases). Trimming pared 8 bases from V and 1 base from J, leaving 15 bases between. Germline CDR1 MGHDK, CDR2 SYGVNS. The CDR3 covers 14 residues.

This clonotype appeared a few times. The chain uses TRBV10-3 and TRBJ1-1, with D maybe TRBD1 (6 bases). Germline V gene lookup returns CDR1 ENHRY and CDR2 SYGVKD. V was cut by 6 bases and J by 5 bases, with 22 bases left in between. The CDR3 is 16 amino acids. CDR3 sequence reads: CAIRPSGGGEGTEAFF. The CDR3 DNA sequence: TGTGCCATCAGACCCAGCGGGGGGGGCGAGGGAACTGAAGCTTTCTTT.

This clonotype was picked up many times. The chain uses TRBV5-4 and TRBJ2-5; 7 bases fit TRBD2. Germline CDR1 and CDR2: SGHNT and YYREEE (reference sequence). This CDR3 is 14 amino acids long. Trimming cost V 5 bases and J 6 bases; bases outside gene matches: 10. The CDR3 sequence is CASRRLAEGQTQYF. The DNA of the CDR3 is TGTGCCAGCAGGCGGCTAGCGGAGGGCCAGACCCAGTACTTC. The full variable domain, completed using reference TRBV5-4 and TRBJ2-5, is ETGVTQSPTHLIKTRGQQVTLRCSSQSGHNTVSWYQQALGQGPQFIFQYYREEENGRGNFPPRFSGLQFPNYSSELNVNALELDDSALYLCASRRLAEGQTQYFGPGTRLLVL.

A word on this clonotype: A much larger clonotype is one base distant, so this may be a read error. This chain connects TRBV7-9 to TRBJ2-3; no firm D call. The CDR3 extends over 16 amino acids. The V and J ends lost 3 bases and 2 bases respectively, with 15 bases between them. Germline loops: CDR1 SEHNR, CDR2 FQNEAQ (reference sequence). The CDR3 sequence: CASSLESTYPTDTQYF. Written as DNA, the CDR3 is TGTGCCAGCAGCTTGGAGTCTACCTATCCCACAGATACGCAGTATTTT.

Ten or more counts support this clonotype. The chain couples TRBV6-6 to TRBJ2-7, with D possibly being TRBD2 (5 bases). The CDR3 contains 13 residues. Germline loops: CDR1 MNHNY, CDR2 SVGAGI (reference sequence). Trimming shortened V by 8 bases and J by 6 bases, and 17 bases separated the two germline ends. CDR3 bases: TGTGCCAGCCGGTACGCTCTAGGACTCGAGCAGTACTTC. Translated, it gives CASRYALGLEQYF.

This clonotype was seen at least ten times. V is TRBV30 and J is TRBJ2-7; unclear D gene. This CDR3 contains 15 residues. Germline lookup yields CDR1 GTSNPN and CDR2 SVGIG (reference sequence). V was clipped by 2 bases and J by 0 bases, with 14 bases between them. This CDR3 reads CAWSRTARSSYEQYF. The CDR3 nucleotides are TGTGCCTGGAGTCGAACGGCAAGGAGCTCCTACGAGCAGTACTTC.

The CDR3 is CASSPASETQYF. The CDR3 region has the DNA TGTGCCAGCTCACCAGCGAGCGAGACCCAGTACTTC. This chain uses TRBV18 with TRBJ2-5; D remains ambiguous. The CDR3 runs to 12 residues. CDR1 KGHSH and CDR2 LQKENI come from the germline V gene. The V end was cut by 2 bases, the J end by 5 bases, with 6 bases between.

The sample holds many counts of this clonotype. This sequence joins TRBV24-1 and TRBJ2-3; D unclear. V dropped 9 bases and J dropped 2 bases, with 14 bases sitting between them. This CDR3 region has 14 residues. In germline, CDR1 is KGHDR, CDR2 SFDVKD. The CDR3 region is CATSTDLTTDTQYF. The CDR3 DNA is TGTGCCACCTCCACAGACCTGACCACAGATACGCAGTATTTT.

This clonotype has ten or more counts. The chain recombines TRBV7-2 with TRBJ2-1; 10 nucleotides align to TRBD2. Trimming took 1 base from V and 1 from J; bases not matched to a gene: 4. Germline V gene sequence: CDR1 SGHTA, CDR2 FQGNSA. This CDR3 has 17 amino acids. The CDR3 sequence: CASSLGTSGWSYNEQFF. The CDR3 DNA reads as TGTGCCAGCAGCTTAGGGACTAGCGGTTGGTCCTACAATGAGCAGTTCTTC.

This clonotype came up many times. CDR3 nucleotides: TGTGCCAGCTCCGACCACCTGGGGGGTGCCTACGAGCAGTACTTC. This encodes CASSDHLGGAYEQYF. The chain is built from TRBV18 and TRBJ2-7, with a tentative D call TRBD2 (6 bases). Looked up from germline, CDR1 is KGHSH and CDR2 is LQKENI. This CDR3 is 15 amino acids long. V lost 6 bases, J lost 2 bases, and 17 bases lay in between.

This clonotype showed up many times. CDR3 in DNA: TGTGCCAGCAGCCAAGATTCAGGGACGGGAAACACCATATATTTT. Protein sequence: CASSQDSGTGNTIYF. This chain uses TRBV3-1 with TRBJ1-3, with D possibly being TRBD1 (5 bases). The CDR3 has 15 amino acids. CDR1 and CDR2 from the germline V gene are LGHDT and YNNKEL (reference sequence). V dropped 0 bases and J dropped 4 bases, with 10 bases sitting between them.

This clonotype was counted at least ten times. V gene TRBV28 combines with J gene TRBJ2-7; TRBD2 is a possible D gene (5 bases). Germline values: CDR1 MDHEN, CDR2 SYDVKM. The CDR3 has 15 residues. Trimming pared 6 bases from V and 0 bases from J, leaving 15 bases between. This chain's CDR3 is CASSPRPGLSYEQYF. CDR3 sequence (DNA): TGTGCCAGCAGCCCCAGACCCGGACTCTCCTACGAGCAGTACTTC.

This clonotype was observed a few times. This may stem from a read error, because a much larger clone lies one nucleotide away. The chain uses TRBV20-1 and TRBJ2-7; D remains ambiguous. Trimming pared 3 bases from V and 5 bases from J, leaving 11 bases between. Germline V lookup: CDR1 DFQATT, CDR2 SNEGSKA (reference sequence). CDR3 length equals 12 residues. CDR3 region: CSARSRPHEQYF. CDR3 DNA: TGCAGTGCTAGGTCTCGGCCCCACGAGCAGTACTTC.

The sample holds many counts of this clonotype. The gene calls are TRBV30 and TRBJ2-1; D is ambiguous. Germline CDR1 is GTSNPN and CDR2 is SVGIG (reference sequence). V was clipped by 4 bases and J by 0 bases, with 10 bases between them. CDR3 length equals 14 residues. DNA of the CDR3: TGTGCCTGGAAGGTCAGCCGCTCCTACAATGAGCAGTTCTTC. Its protein product is CAWKVSRSYNEQFF.

This clonotype was detected many times. The chain carries TRBV4-3 and TRBJ2-7, with D perhaps given as TRBD1 or TRBD2 (5 bases each). V lost 2 bases and J lost 6, with 17 bases in between. This CDR3 has 15 amino acids. Germline V gene lookup returns CDR1 LGHNA and CDR2 YSLEER. The CDR3: CASSQLVGTAREQYF. CDR3 DNA sequence: TGCGCCAGCAGCCAACTTGTTGGGACCGCCCGCGAGCAGTACTTC.

The V and J genes are TRBV20-1 and TRBJ2-7; 10 bases map to TRBD2. Germline V gene lookup returns CDR1 DFQATT and CDR2 SNEGSKA (reference sequence). V lost 6 bases to trimming and J lost 3 bases; unmatched junction nucleotides: 17. The CDR3 is 17 amino acids. The CDR3 is CSAQEGPSGSSSYEQYF. CDR3 DNA sequence: TGCAGTGCCCAAGAAGGGCCTAGCGGGAGTAGTAGCTACGAGCAGTACTTC.

Turning to this clonotype: Given a much more abundant clone one base away, this may be a read error. This CDR3 is missing its conserved last phenylalanine or tryptophan, likely due to a read error. The chain recombines TRBV19 with TRBJ1-2; TRBD1 is a possible D gene (5 bases). Germline lookup yields CDR1 LNHDA and CDR2 SQIVND (reference sequence). V was trimmed by 3 bases and J by 6 bases, leaving 23 bases between them. The CDR3 spans 17 residues. CDR3 DNA: TGTGCCAGTAGTATTCATGAGGGCCTGACAGCTTCAGATGGCTACACCCTC. It specifies CASSIHEGLTASDGYTL.